Here is one T cell receptor (beta chain) with its context. In the study's own analysis: Amplification with reference gene primers provided the estimates of nucleated cell counts. Some clones are missing from TCRdb's copy, which holds only in-frame ones; the method was immunoSEQ multiplex PCR. D and trimming come from the DNA, and the V and J calls and clone size come from that table. The sample has roughly 290,000 clones, roughly 91% seen once. Germline-derived CDR1 and CDR2 are ENHRY and SYGVKD. Trimming at V came to 8 bases and at J to 3 bases, leaving 12 bases not matched to a gene. The CDR3 sequence is 17 residues long. The data are from a study of blood T cell repertoires in COVID-19. Study-wide context: The United States, Italy and Spain supplied acute and convalescent COVID-19 samples. PBMCs, B-cell-depleted T cells, or T cells provided the cDNA or gDNA that made up the material.

Sequenced sample: peripheral blood. The rearrangement links TRBV10-3 to TRBJ2-3; 12 bases map to TRBD2. This sequence originates from a man younger than 40 with acute or convalescent COVID-19. CDR3 coding DNA: TGTGCCATCTCGCTACGGCTAGCGGGAGGGCCGACAGATACGCAGTATTTT. Translating gives CAISLRLAGGPTDTQYF.